This T cell receptor beta chain emerged from a study of cytomegalovirus exposure and HLA in healthy donors (dated by TCRdb to 2015 to 2018). The study in broad terms: According to an earlier analysis of a few hundred of the donors, about 170 million T cells yielded 100 million or so unique TCR beta sequences and approximately 280 Gb of sequence data. Among the roughly 380 genotyped donors, around 79% belonged to the genetic ancestry cluster associated with self-reported Caucasian donors. To predict cytomegalovirus infection status, the study combined high-throughput TCR immunosequencing, statistical association of individual TCRs with disease status, and machine learning. Every discovery cohort repertoire had been produced on one sequencing platform. The T cell repertoires of 670 or so subjects were profiled by immunosequencing and related to cytomegalovirus serostatus. The study was designed to test whether signatures of past pathogen exposure could be identified by cataloging public T cell receptors. Because of strong linkage in the cohort, five DR-DQ haplotypes were treated as single units for association and clustering. The number of donors typed differed by locus, with about 629-640 for A, B, C, DRB1 and DQB1, 522 for DQA1, some 570 for DPA1, and under 490 for DPB1. In a later genetic analysis, genome-wide SNP genotypes for about three fifths of the roughly 670 donors were used, and that subset was treated as a discovery cohort. In the later analysis, no new phenotypic data were used to find candidate immune exposures; instead, reliance was placed on TCR beta sequences and their occurrence across donors. Besides the first cohort of about 730 subjects, a separate validation cohort made up of 120 different subjects was used. About 280 gigabases of sequencing data and tens of millions of unique TCR sequences made up an early release that covered approximately 620 HLA-typed donors. An earlier analysis of 500 to 750 of the donors applied high-throughput TCR beta sequencing to assess whether each TCR beta V gene segment acted as functional or pseudogenic. Donor age, sex, ethnicity and CMV serostatus were collected together with the repertoire data. To study patterns of TCR occurrence, a later analysis re-analyzed previously published TCR beta repertoires from hundreds of donors and added high-resolution HLA genotyping. Among some 410 genotyped donors of the cohort, an average of around 240,000 unique TCR beta nucleotide sequences were sequenced per donor, approximately 20% of them non-productive. Class I and class II HLA loci were covered by the typing at four-digit resolution. What the work shows at the level of the full study, not this receptor alone: A later analysis found that HLA-associated TCR beta chains were more clonally expanded and had lower generation probabilities than equally common non-associated chains. Because the 87-base-pair reads could not distinguish some IMGT-functional V segments, including TRBV6-2 and TRBV6-3, those segments were excluded. The sequencing pipeline was judged likely to have produced a cluster of highly shared sequence variants as a technical artifact. A few of the identified cytomegalovirus-associated TCR beta chains were confirmed in vitro to be specific for cytomegalovirus antigens. According to a later analysis, most CMV-associated TCR beta chains appeared to be HLA-restricted, and the HLA associations seemed to be driven largely by CMV exposure. Because HLA typing was unavailable for some donors at each locus, only the typed subset was used in association tests. Because counts were too low, about 18 rarely observed V segments, including chromosome 9 orphons, were left out of the earlier analysis of a few hundred of the donors. The study gave a list of some 150 TCR beta chains associated with cytomegalovirus. The authors suggested that the approach could potentially be generalized to other disease states and immunological phenotypes. Assigning TCR associations to individual alleles was difficult when HLA alleles, especially DR and DQ, strongly co-occurred. According to a later analysis, parvovirus B19, influenza, CMV and Epstein-Barr virus appeared linked to several top co-occurrence clusters. A further reported finding was that TCR beta sequences accurately predicted the HLA-A and HLA-B alleles for most subjects in the first cohort. The classifier was reported to diagnose cytomegalovirus status with high specificity and sensitivity in both the original cohort and the validation cohort. An earlier analysis of approximately 540 of the donors showed that most TCR beta V segments appeared in productive rearrangements either about 87% or about 30% of the time, which broadly matched IMGT annotations. Specific HLA alleles were associated with about 17,000 TCR beta sequences at a false discovery rate of 0.05 in a later analysis. Linkage disequilibrium might explain the correlated functional status among segregating V segments, but an unknown experimental factor could not be ruled out. V-gene and J-gene trimming of TCR beta chains was associated with a missense DCLRE1C variant in a later genetic analysis, and the association was replicated in an independent cohort. In this cohort, only TCR beta chains were sequenced, and detectable features were limited by the absence of alpha or paired-chain data. Sequencing depth was assumed to be roughly uniform across donors in the presence/absence analyses, though that assumption may not hold. In a later genetic analysis, fewer N-insertions in productive TCRs were reported among donors in an Asian-associated ancestry cluster than the roughly 700-donor mean. The only immune exposure information available for the cohort was CMV serostatus. While some public TCRs were present in many individuals, most TCR sequences turned up only very rarely across donors. A later analysis found that TCR association rates varied across HLA loci, with DRB1 alleles showing the most associated TCRs and HLA-C alleles the fewest.

As for this clone: The antigen it recognizes is unknown. Base qualities were left out, and no much larger clone turns up one base away.

In total, about 650 healthy bone marrow donors made up the cohort. All cohort members were sampled while nominally healthy, although unrecorded immune exposures were likely present. The donor tested CMV seropositive, placing the donor among the 250 to 350 seropositive members of the cohort. A peripheral blood sample was provided by each donor, and peripheral blood mononuclear cells were used for TCR beta sequencing. Genomic DNA was extracted from the blood cell samples with the Qiagen DNeasy Blood Extraction Kit. CDR1 and CDR2, per the germline V gene, are SGHTA and FQGTGA. Including cysteine and phenylalanine, the CDR3 has 16 amino acids. Only the CDR3 part of the read is kept: 48 bases, read in frame from the first base. V and J are truncated by 1 base and 0 bases respectively, leaving an intervening sequence of 11 bases. The library relied on the immunoSEQ multiplex PCR assay. A mixture of 60 forward primers for TCR Vbeta segments and 13 reverse primers for TCR Jbeta segments was used in the multiplex PCR. The CDR3 region of rearranged TCR beta genes was amplified from genomic DNA with a multiplex PCR assay. The Illumina HiSeq System was used to sequence the amplified TCR beta libraries as 87-base-pair reads. Under the source paper's analysis protocol: A later analysis tallied tens of millions of unique TCR beta chains across the 660 or so repertoires, and 10 million to 11 million of those chains were shared by two or more donors. A nearest-neighbor algorithm error-corrected the raw reads and collapsed the reads into unique sequences, merging closely related sequences to remove PCR and sequencing errors. Alignment of CDR3 sequences to IMGT reference sequences was used to assign V, D and J gene segments. For a sequence to be retained, at least a six-nucleotide match to both a V gene segment and a J gene segment was required. Rearrangements were called productive when the CDR3 lacked stop codons and stayed in frame with V and J; all others were non-productive. Following IMGT convention, CDR3 was defined as the stretch from the second conserved V-encoded cysteine to the conserved J-encoded phenylalanine. The earlier analysis of about 640 of the donors excluded any sequence lacking an unambiguous match to a single V gene segment. In an earlier analysis of 587 of the donors, a V segment was called functional when productive rearrangements were above 56.7%, and segregating when the standard deviation between donors exceeded 5%. A statistical classification framework was developed to diagnose cytomegalovirus status using the catalog of TCR beta chain sequences. In a later analysis, V and J genes were assigned by comparing TCR nucleotide sequences against IMGT/GENE-DB human TR gene sequences. Using the TCRdist pipeline, a later analysis assigned CDR3 sequences along with most-parsimonious VDJ recombination scenarios. In a later analysis, each TCR beta chain was defined by its CDR3 amino acid sequence together with its V-gene family, and reads without a unique V-gene family were excluded. In a later analysis, approximately 590 highly shared, low-generation-probability nucleotide sequences were removed to address suspected cross-contamination and a sequencing artifact. A later analysis calculated a clonal expansion index for each public chain from normalized within-repertoire ranks of inferred template counts. Generation probabilities in a later analysis came from a VDJ recombination model fitted to out-of-frame rearrangements, and those results were checked against IGoR. Hypergeometric tests were used in a later analysis to score TCR-TCR, TCR-HLA and TCR-CMV co-occurrence, with a repertoire-size bias correction applied to the TCR pairs. False discovery rates were estimated in a later analysis by permuting HLA or CMV assignments 20 times. A later analysis grouped co-occurring TCRs with DBSCAN, adding TCRdist sequence similarity when clustering within HLA-allele-positive subsets. Repertoires with fewer than 30,000 or more than 120,000 public chains, plus five repertoires with anomalous nucleotide sharing, were excluded from co-occurrence clustering. TCRdb re-hosts the immuneACCESS table, in-frame sequences only. Its copies lack some clones; in the studies checked, an unresolved V gene accounts for under half of them, and the cause for the rest is not known. Clonal size and the V and J genes are those of that table, whereas D and trimming came from the DNA. The sample data list roughly 56,000 clones, and approximately 72% of these were observed just once. The ten most abundant clones make up just over 50% of the sample.

This clonotype was sampled from a man aged 45-65 years in good health and CMV-seropositive. This receptor chain uses TRBV7-3 and TRBJ2-3; a confident D gene designation cannot be given. Specimen: PBMCs. The nucleotide sequence reads TGTGCCAGCAGCTTAAGAGACACTCTTAGCACAGATACGCAGTATTTT. The translation is CASSLRDTLSTDTQYF.